This T cell receptor beta chain was sequenced for a study of neoadjuvant anti-PD-1 for oral cavity cancer. Time point reported: after neoadjuvant nivolumab, at surgical resection. Using immunoSEQ multiplex PCR, the repertoire was profiled, and TCRdb retains in-frame clones only, with some absent. This sample has about 9,800 clones; roughly two thirds occur once, and the top ten carry roughly 4%. CDR3 length equals 16 residues. The V gene's germline CDR1 is MNHEY and CDR2 SMNVEV (reference sequence). The trim removed 2 bases at V and 3 bases at J, leaving 5 bases unmatched. This receptor was identified in a person aged 40 to 85 with oral cavity squamous cell carcinoma. The chain joins TRBV27 to TRBJ2-7; 12 bases fit TRBD2. The sample in question was PBMCs, obtained after nivolumab (anti-PD-1) treatment. CDR3 in amino acids: CASSLGPLAGGYEQYF. The CDR3 DNA follows: TGTGCCAGCAGTTTAGGACCACTAGCGGGGGGCTACGAGCAGTACTTC.